Each of the 5 T cell receptor beta chains below was sequenced from the same sample in a study of beta chain features in type 1 diabetes. Expressed TCRB transcripts were sequenced, since all the RNA that had been isolated was reverse transcribed. Data came from immunoSEQ multiplex PCR; TCRdb stores just in-frame clones and leaves some out. The table lists 500,000 to 650,000 clones, around 11% of them singletons, with roughly 0.12% in the top ten. Notes on the study in general: Type 1 diabetes patients showed a moderate but significant shortening of TCRB CDR3s in all four CD4+ subsets.

For these receptors, no antigen is known. Sequenced sample: naive CD4+ T cells from blood. These receptor sequences come from a man aged 25-45 years with type 1 diabetes.

The chain carries TRBV18 and TRBJ2-5; TRBD1 matches 10 bases. V dropped 6 bases and J dropped 2; count of bases not matched to a gene: 3. CDR1 is KGHSH and CDR2 is LQKENI in the germline V gene. The CDR3 runs to 14 residues. The CDR3 is CASSGQGRQETQYF. CDR3 DNA: TGTGCCAGCTCGGGACAGGGGCGACAAGAGACCCAGTACTTC.

The chain combines TRBV11-2 with TRBJ2-1, with D possibly matching TRBD1 (6 bases). The CDR3 runs 16 residues. Germline loops: CDR1 SGHAT, CDR2 FQNNGV. The V and J ends lost 4 bases and 4 bases respectively, with 17 bases between them. CDR3 amino acids: CASSSVVQGLYNEQFF. The CDR3, as DNA: TGTGCCAGCAGCTCCGTAGTGCAGGGGCTATACAATGAGCAGTTCTTC. The whole variable domain, filled in from reference TRBV11-2 and TRBJ2-1, reads EAGVAQSPRYKIIEKRQSVAFWCNPISGHATLYWYQQILGQGPKLLIQFQNNGVVDDSQLPKDRFSAERLKGVDSTLKIQPAKLEDSAVYLCASSSVVQGLYNEQFFGPGTRLTVL.

In its sample, this clone was seen a few times. Other DNA sequences of this sample code for an identical CDR3. The rearrangement joins TRBV9 to TRBJ2-7; a weak D match, TRBD1 (5 bases). The CDR3 sequence is 12 residues long. V lost 0 bases and J lost 5, with 6 bases in between. CDR1 is SGDLS and CDR2 is YYNGEE in the germline V gene. The CDR3 loop reads CASSVEGHEQYF. The DNA for the CDR3 is TGTGCCAGCAGCGTAGAGGGGCACGAGCAGTACTTC.

V is TRBV6-6 and J is TRBJ1-1; weak D call: TRBD1 (5 bases). There are 15 residues in the CDR3. The V end was cut by 0 bases, the J end by 0 bases, with 8 bases between. Germline V gene lookup returns CDR1 MNHNY and CDR2 SVGAGI (reference sequence). The CDR3 DNA reads as TGTGCCAGCAGTTACTCGCAGGGACTGAACACTGAAGCTTTCTTT. This sequence encodes CASSYSQGLNTEAFF.

The V gene is TRBV7-2, the J gene TRBJ2-5; D is possibly TRBD1 (6 bases). In germline, CDR1 is SGHTA, CDR2 FQGNSA. The CDR3 contains 15 residues. V lost 3 bases to trimming and J lost 2 bases, with 13 bases between them. Here the CDR3 DNA reads TGTGCCAGCAGCTTGAAGACAGGTTTACAAGAGACCCAGTACTTC. Translating it yields CASSLKTGLQETQYF.